Listed here is a single TCR beta chain. Its antigen is currently not known. Base qualities are missing; no much larger clone stands one base away. The sample comes from a study (dated by TCRdb to the mid-2010s). Libraries were built with RT-PCR. The reads were generated on an Illumina MiSeq. The public sequencing data were trimmed at Q25 with fastp and processed into clonotypes with MiXCR by TCRdb, which kept only in-frame beta chains. Every distinct CDR3 protein forms one entry, paired with its most common genes and DNA. The sample profile shows 650,000 to 800,000 distinct CDR3 sequences; over 12% of them were found once. The ten most abundant clones make up 3.6% of the sample. V is pared back by 1 base and J by 7 bases, with 11 bases lying between the germline termini. In the germline V gene (reference sequence), CDR1 corresponds to DFQATT and CDR2 to SNEGSKA. The CDR3, cysteine through phenylalanine, is 13 amino acids long. CDR3 DNA only is kept here, 39 bases in frame from base 1.

The chain joins TRBV20-1 to TRBJ2-1; the D segment may tentatively be TRBD1 or TRBD2, each giving 5 matched bases. The receptor's source is a female donor in good health, serving as a healthy control. Source material: memory CD4+ T cells from blood. The CDR3 protein: CSARGERGNEQFF. The DNA sequence follows: TGCAGTGCTAGAGGAGAGAGGGGTAATGAGCAGTTCTTC.